This TCR beta chain was sequenced during a study of blood T cell repertoires in COVID-19. The overall study: COVID-19 samples from acute and convalescent phases originated in the United States, Italy and Spain. In each case, the material was cDNA or gDNA derived from T cells, B-cell-depleted T cells, or PBMCs.

As processed by the authors: Amplified reference gene primers provided the basis for estimating nucleated cell counts. This table comes from immunoSEQ multiplex PCR, and its TCRdb copy is limited to in-frame clones, with some not included. V, J and clone size were drawn from that table, and D and trimming were deduced from the DNA. The sample has approximately 230,000 clones, 70% to 85% seen once. The CDR3 spans 15 residues. Looked up from germline, CDR1 is SGHRS and CDR2 is YFSETQ. The ends were cut back, 4 bases at V and 4 bases at J, with 17 bases in the middle. This sequence joins TRBV5-1 and TRBJ1-1, with D hard to call. Input material: peripheral blood. The clonotype was recovered from an elderly man with acute or convalescent COVID-19. The CDR3 sequence is CASSPVPRLGTEAFF. The CDR3 region has the DNA TGCGCCAGCAGCCCCGTTCCCAGGTTGGGCACTGAAGCTTTCTTT.